This is a list of T cell receptor beta chains from one sample in a study of beta chain features in type 1 diabetes. The method was immunoSEQ multiplex PCR; TCRdb's version includes in-frame clones alone and lacks a portion of them. The profile shows fewer than 350,000 clones, 15% of them singletons. The source material was naive CD4+ T cells from blood. These receptor sequences come from a man aged 18 to 35 with type 1 diabetes. CDR3s leave out the opening cysteine and the closing phenylalanine or tryptophan.

>TRBV10-1
ASSVSQNSPLH
>TRBV15
ATSRDQGGEQY
>TRBV28
ASSLDLAGYYNEQF
>TRBV29-1
SGSGLMNTEAF
>TRBV21-1
ASSIGQVYGYT
>TRBV7-2
ASLPRPGLAFETQY
>TRBV4-3
ASSQIHSNQPQH
>TRBV18
ASSPAARLADTQY
>TRBV4-3
ASSHGTSGNTQY
>TRBV5-1
ASKLGAGWETQY
>TRBV30
AWSKQANTEAF
>TRBV5-1
ASSFRTSGGSSYNEQF
>TRBV7-2
ASSLVGGGYTDTQY
>TRBV5-1
ASSLVSYNEQF
>TRBV6-5
ASSYSTGRGYGYT
>TRBV30
AWSLIQETQY
>TRBV23-1
ASSRPRDSYMPVVSTNEKLF
>TRBV4-3
ASSQVAQHNSPLH
>TRBV5-1
ASSLAVGTGGGDTQY
>TRBV7-9
ASSSLGSGTEAF
>TRBV30
AWSSRGPQPQH
>TRBV29-1
SVERRVGETQY
>TRBV5-6
ASSPDSYGYT
>TRBV6-5
ASRTTGANVLT
>TRBV19
ASSSLAGRQETQY
>TRBV6-5
ASIRGQGHTEAF
>TRBV30
AWSALRTDELF
>TRBV7-6
ASSWRRSGVYGYT
>TRBV19
ASSITSGRAGANEQF
>TRBV5-1
ASSLRGQGSTEAF
>TRBV19
ASSVRQGGYEQY
>TRBV4-3
ASSQDHQGTEAF
>TRBV4-1
ASRHRISKDGQF